This T cell receptor (beta chain) was recovered during a study of blood T cell repertoires in COVID-19. CDR1 SEHNR and CDR2 FQNEAQ come from the germline V gene (reference sequence). V shed 0 bases, J shed 4 bases, and the junction held 2 bases outside the gene matches. This CDR3 is 15 amino acids long. TCRdb's table, derived via immunoSEQ multiplex PCR, lists solely in-frame clones and lacks some. The table includes 200,000 or so clones, roughly 88% detected once. The TCR originated in a woman between 40 and 55 years old who had recovered from COVID-19. This chain links TRBV7-9 with TRBJ2-5; 10 bases align to TRBD1. Sequencing was carried out using peripheral blood. CDR3 amino acids: CASSLAGQGTETQYF. Here the CDR3 DNA reads TGTGCCAGCAGCTTAGCGGGACAGGGGACAGAGACCCAGTACTTC.